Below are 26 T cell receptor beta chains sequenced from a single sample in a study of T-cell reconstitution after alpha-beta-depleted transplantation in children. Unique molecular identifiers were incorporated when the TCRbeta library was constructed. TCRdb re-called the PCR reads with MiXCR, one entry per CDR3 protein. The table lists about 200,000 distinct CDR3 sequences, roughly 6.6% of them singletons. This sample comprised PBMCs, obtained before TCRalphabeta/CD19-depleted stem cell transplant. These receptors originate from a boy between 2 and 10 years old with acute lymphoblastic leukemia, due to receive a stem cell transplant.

The chain's CDR3 is CASSPRDYTYNEQFF. CDR3 bases: TGCGCCAGCAGCCCCCGGGACTATACCTACAATGAGCAGTTCTTC. The genes are TRBV4-3 and TRBJ2-1, with 7 bases lining up with TRBD2. CDR3 size: 15 residues. Germline V lookup: CDR1 LGHNA, CDR2 YSLEER. The J segment lost 2 bases and the V segment lost 4 bases, leaving 5 bases of the junction unmatched.

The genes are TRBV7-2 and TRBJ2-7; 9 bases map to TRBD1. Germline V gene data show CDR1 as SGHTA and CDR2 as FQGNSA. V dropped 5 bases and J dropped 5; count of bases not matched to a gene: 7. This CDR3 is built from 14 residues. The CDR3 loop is CASSPGQGSNEQYF. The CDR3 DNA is TGTGCCAGCAGCCCCGGACAGGGGTCGAACGAGCAGTACTTC.

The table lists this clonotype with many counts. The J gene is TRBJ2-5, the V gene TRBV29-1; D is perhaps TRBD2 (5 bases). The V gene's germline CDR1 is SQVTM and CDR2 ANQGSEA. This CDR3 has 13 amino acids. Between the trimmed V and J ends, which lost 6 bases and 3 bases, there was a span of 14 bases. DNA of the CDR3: TGCAGCGTCGCCGGGATTCGGGAAGAGACCCAGTACTTC. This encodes CSVAGIREETQYF.

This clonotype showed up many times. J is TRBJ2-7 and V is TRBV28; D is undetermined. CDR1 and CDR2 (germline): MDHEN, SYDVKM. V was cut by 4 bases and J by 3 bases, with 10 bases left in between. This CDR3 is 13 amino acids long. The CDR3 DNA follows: TGTGCCAGCAGTTCCACGGACGGCTACGAGCAGTACTTC. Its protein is CASSSTDGYEQYF.

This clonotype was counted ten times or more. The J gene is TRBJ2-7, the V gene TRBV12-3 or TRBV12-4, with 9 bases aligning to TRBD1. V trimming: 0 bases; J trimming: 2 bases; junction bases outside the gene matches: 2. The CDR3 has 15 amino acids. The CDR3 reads CASSLAGQGTYEQYF. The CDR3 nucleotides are TGTGCCAGCAGTTTAGCGGGACAGGGCACCTACGAGCAGTACTTC.

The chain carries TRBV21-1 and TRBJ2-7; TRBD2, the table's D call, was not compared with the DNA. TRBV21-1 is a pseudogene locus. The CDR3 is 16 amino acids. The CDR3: CASSPPRTSRNYEQYF. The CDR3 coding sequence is TGTGCCAGCAGCCCACCCCGGACTAGCAGGAATTACGAGCAGTACTTC.

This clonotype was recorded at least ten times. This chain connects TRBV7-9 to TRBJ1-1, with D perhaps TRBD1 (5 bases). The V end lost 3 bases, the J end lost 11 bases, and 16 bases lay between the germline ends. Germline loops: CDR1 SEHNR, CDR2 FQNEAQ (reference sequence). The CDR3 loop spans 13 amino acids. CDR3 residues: CASSLGLLNRAFF. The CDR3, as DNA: TGTGCCAGCAGCTTGGGGCTCTTAAACAGGGCTTTCTTT.

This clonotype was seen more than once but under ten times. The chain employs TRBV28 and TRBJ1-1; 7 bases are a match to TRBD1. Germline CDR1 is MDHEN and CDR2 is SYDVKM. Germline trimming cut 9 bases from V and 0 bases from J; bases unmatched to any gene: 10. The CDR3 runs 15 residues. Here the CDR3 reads CASRGQTNMNTEAFF. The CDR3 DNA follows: TGTGCCAGTAGGGGACAGACTAATATGAACACTGAAGCTTTCTTT.

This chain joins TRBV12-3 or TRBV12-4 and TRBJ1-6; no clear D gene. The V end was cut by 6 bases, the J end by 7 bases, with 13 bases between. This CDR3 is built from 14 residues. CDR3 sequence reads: CASSSSGKNSPLHF. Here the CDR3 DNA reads TGTGCCAGCAGCTCCTCTGGCAAAAATTCACCCCTCCACTTT.

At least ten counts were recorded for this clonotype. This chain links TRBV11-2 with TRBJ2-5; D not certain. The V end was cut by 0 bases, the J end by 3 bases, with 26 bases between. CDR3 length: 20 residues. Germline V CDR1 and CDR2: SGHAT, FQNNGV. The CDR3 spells CASSLDRMWQSGQAEETQYF. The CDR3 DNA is TGTGCCAGCAGCTTAGATCGTATGTGGCAGAGTGGTCAGGCCGAAGAGACCCAGTACTTC.

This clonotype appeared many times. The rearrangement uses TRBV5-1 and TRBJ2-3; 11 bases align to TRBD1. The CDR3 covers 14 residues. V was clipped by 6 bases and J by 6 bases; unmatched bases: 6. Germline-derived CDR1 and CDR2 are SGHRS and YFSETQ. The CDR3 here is CASTFGDRGDTQYF. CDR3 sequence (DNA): TGCGCCAGCACCTTCGGGGACAGGGGGGATACGCAGTATTTT.

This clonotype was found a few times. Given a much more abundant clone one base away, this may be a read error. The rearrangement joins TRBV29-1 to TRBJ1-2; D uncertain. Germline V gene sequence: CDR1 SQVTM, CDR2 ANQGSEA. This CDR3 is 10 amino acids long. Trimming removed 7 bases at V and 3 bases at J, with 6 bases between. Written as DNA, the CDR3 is TGCAGCGCCTTGGACTATGGCTACACCTTC. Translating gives CSALDYGYTF.

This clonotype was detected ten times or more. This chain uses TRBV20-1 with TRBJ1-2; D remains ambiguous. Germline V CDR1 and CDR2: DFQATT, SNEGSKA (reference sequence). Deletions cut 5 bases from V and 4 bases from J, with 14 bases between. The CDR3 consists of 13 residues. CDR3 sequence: CSADTLGLYGYTF. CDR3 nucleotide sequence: TGCAGTGCTGATACGTTAGGTCTCTATGGCTACACCTTC.

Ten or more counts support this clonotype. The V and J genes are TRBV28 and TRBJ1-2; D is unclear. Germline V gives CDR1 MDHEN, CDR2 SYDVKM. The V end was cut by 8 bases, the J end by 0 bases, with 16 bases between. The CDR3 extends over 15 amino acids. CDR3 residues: CASGVRAQTNYGYTF. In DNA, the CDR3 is TGTGCCAGCGGAGTAAGGGCCCAAACTAACTATGGCTACACCTTC.

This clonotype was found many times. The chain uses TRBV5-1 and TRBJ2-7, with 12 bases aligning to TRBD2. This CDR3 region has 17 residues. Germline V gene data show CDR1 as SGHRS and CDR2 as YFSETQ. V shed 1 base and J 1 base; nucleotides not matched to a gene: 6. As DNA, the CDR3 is TGCGCCAGCAGCTTGTTGGCTAGCGGGGGGGCATCCTACGAGCAGTACTTC. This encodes CASSLLASGGASYEQYF.

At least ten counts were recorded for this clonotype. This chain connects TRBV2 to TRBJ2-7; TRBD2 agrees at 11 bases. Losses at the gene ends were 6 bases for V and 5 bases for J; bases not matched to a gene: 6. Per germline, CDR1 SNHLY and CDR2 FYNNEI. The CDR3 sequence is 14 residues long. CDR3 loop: CASRASGRYNEQYF. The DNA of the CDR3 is TGTGCCAGCAGGGCTAGCGGGAGGTATAACGAGCAGTACTTC.

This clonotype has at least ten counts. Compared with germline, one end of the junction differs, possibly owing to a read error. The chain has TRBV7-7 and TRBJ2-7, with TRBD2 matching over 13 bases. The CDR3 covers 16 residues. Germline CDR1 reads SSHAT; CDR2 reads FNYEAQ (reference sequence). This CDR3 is CASSLGGLAGVYEQYF. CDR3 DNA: TGTGCTAGCAGCTTAGGTGGACTAGCGGGGGTATACGAGCAGTACTTC.

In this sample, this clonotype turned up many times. CDR3 nucleotides: TGTGCCAGCAGCACAACCTACGAGCAGTACTTC. It encodes CASSTTYEQYF. The chain couples TRBV6-6 to TRBJ2-7; no clear D. V was cut by 6 bases and J by 2 bases, with 5 bases left in between. Germline-derived CDR1 and CDR2 are MNHNY and SVGAGI (reference sequence). This CDR3 spans 11 amino acids.

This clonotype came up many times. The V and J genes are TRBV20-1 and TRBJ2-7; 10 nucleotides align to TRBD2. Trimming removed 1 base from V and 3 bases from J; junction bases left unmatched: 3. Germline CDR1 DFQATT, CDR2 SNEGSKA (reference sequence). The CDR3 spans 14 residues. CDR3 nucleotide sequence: TGCAGTGCTAGAGTGAGCGGGAGGGGCTACGAGCAGTACTTC. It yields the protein CSARVSGRGYEQYF.

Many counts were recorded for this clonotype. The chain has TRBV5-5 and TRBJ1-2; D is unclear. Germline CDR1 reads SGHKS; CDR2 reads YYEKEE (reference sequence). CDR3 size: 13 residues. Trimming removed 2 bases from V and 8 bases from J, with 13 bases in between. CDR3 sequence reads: CASSFLALAGYTF. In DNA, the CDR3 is TGTGCCAGCAGCTTTTTGGCACTTGCAGGCTACACCTTC. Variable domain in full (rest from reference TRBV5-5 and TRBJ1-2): DAGVTQSPTHLIKTRGQQVTLRCSPISGHKSVSWYQQVLGQGPQFIFQYYEKEERGRGNFPDRFSARQFPNYSSELNVNALLLGDSALYLCASSFLALAGYTFGSGTRLTVV.

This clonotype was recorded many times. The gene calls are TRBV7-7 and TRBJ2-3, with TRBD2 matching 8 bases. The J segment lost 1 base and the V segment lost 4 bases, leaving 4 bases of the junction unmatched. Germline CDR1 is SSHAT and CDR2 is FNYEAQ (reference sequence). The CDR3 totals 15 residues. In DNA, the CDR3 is TGTGCCAGCAGCTCGGGACTAGTCGGCACAGATACGCAGTATTTT. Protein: CASSSGLVGTDTQYF.

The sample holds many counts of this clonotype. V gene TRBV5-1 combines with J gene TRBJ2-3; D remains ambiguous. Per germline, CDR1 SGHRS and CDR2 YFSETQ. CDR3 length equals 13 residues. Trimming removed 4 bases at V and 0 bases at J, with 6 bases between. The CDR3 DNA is TGCGCCAGCAGCCGAACGAGCACAGATACGCAGTATTTT. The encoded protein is CASSRTSTDTQYF.

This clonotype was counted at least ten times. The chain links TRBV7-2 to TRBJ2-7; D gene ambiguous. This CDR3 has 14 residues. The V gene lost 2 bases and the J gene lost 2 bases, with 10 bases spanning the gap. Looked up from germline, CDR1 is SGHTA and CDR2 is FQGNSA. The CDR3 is CASSLSVQAYEQYF. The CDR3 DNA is TGTGCCAGCAGCTTAAGCGTCCAGGCCTACGAGCAGTACTTC.

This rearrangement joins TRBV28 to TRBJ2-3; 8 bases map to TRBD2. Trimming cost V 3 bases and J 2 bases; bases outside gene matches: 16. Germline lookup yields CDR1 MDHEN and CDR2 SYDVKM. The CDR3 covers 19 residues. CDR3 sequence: CASSFGRGGYPSPTDTQYF. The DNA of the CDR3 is TGTGCCAGCAGTTTCGGGAGGGGGGGGTACCCATCCCCCACAGATACGCAGTATTTT. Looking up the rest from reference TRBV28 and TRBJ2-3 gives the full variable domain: DVKVTQSSRYLVKRTGEKVFLECVQDMDHENMFWYRQDPGLGLRLIYFSYDVKMKEKGDIPEGYSVSREKKERFSLILESASTNQTSMYLCASSFGRGGYPSPTDTQYFGPGTRLTVL.

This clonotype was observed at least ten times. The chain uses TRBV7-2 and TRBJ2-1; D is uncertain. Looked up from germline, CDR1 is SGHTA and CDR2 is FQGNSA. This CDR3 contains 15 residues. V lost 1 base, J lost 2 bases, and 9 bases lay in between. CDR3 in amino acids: CASSLDAVAYNEQFF. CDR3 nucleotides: TGTGCCAGCAGCTTAGATGCAGTAGCCTACAATGAGCAGTTCTTC.

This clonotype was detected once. The CDR3 DNA reads TGTGCCAGCAGGTCTGGAAACACCATATATTTT. Amino acids: CASRSGNTIYF. The rearrangement uses TRBV2 and TRBJ1-3; D ambiguous. The length of the CDR3 is 11 residues. Trimming took 6 bases from V and 1 from J, leaving 1 base between them. The germline V gene encodes CDR1 SNHLY and CDR2 FYNNEI.